The 15 T cell receptor beta chains listed next were all sequenced from one sample in a study of T cell responses to AZD1222 COVID-19 vaccine. TCRdb's table, derived via immunoSEQ multiplex PCR, lists solely in-frame clones and lacks some. The sample holds 97,000 or so clones, roughly 86% seen once. This sample comprised peripheral blood, obtained on day 0 of AZD1222 vaccination. The receptors were gathered from an adult in good health.

The chain is built from TRBV7-3 and TRBJ2-7; the match to TRBD1 covers 7 bases. The germline V gene has CDR1 SGHTA and CDR2 FQGTGA. CDR3 length: 13 residues. Trimming removed 2 bases from V and 7 bases from J; junction bases left unmatched: 5. The CDR3: CASSLDRAREQYF. As DNA, the CDR3 is TGTGCCAGCAGCTTAGACAGGGCGAGAGAGCAGTACTTC.

This clone was observed a few times. The gene calls are TRBV3-1 (or the pseudogene TRBV3-2) and TRBJ2-5; no reliable D call. The CDR3 sequence is 14 residues long. Germline assignment: CDR1 LGHDT and CDR2 YNNKEL (reference sequence). Trimming pared 0 bases from V and 7 bases from J, leaving 12 bases between. Here the CDR3 reads CASSQDGYWRTQYF. DNA of the CDR3: TGTGCCAGCAGCCAAGACGGCTATTGGAGGACCCAGTACTTC.

The chain combines TRBV6-5 with TRBJ1-2, with 7 bases aligning to TRBD1. The length of the CDR3 is 15 residues. The germline CDR1 and CDR2 sequences are MNHEY and SVGAGI. V trimming: 0 bases; J trimming: 0 bases; junction bases outside the gene matches: 1. The CDR3 region is CASSYSQGANYGYTF. The CDR3 nucleotides are TGTGCCAGCAGTTACTCCCAGGGGGCTAACTATGGCTACACCTTC.

The rearrangement joins TRBV7-9 to TRBJ1-2; D is uncertain. CDR1 is SEHNR, CDR2 FQNEAQ, per germline (reference sequence). The CDR3 runs 13 residues. The V end lost 1 base, the J end lost 4 bases, and 7 bases lay between the germline ends. As DNA, the CDR3 is TGTGCCAGCAGCTTAGGTCAGACCTATGGCTACACCTTC. It specifies CASSLGQTYGYTF. The full variable domain, rest sourced from reference TRBV7-9 and TRBJ1-2, is DTGVSQNPRHKITKRGQNVTFRCDPISEHNRLYWYRQTLGQGPEFLTYFQNEAQLEKSRLLSDRFSAERPKGSFSTLEIQRTEQGDSAMYLCASSLGQTYGYTFGSGTRLTVV.

A remark on this clone: An end of the junction does not agree with germline; a read error may underlie this. The chain combines TRBV4-1 with TRBJ1-5; the D gene is possibly TRBD1 (5 bases). CDR1 is MGHRA and CDR2 is YSYEKL in the germline V gene. There are 16 residues in the CDR3. The CDR3 spells CASRQDLIGGNQPQHF. The CDR3 DNA reads TGCGCCAGCAGACAAGATCTAATCGGGGGGAATCAGCCCCAGCATTTT.

V and J are TRBV29-1 and TRBJ1-1; D may be TRBD1 (5 bases). V gave up 6 bases and J gave up 1 base, with 12 bases separating them. The CDR3 is 13 amino acids. Germline lookup yields CDR1 SQVTM and CDR2 ANQGSEA. CDR3 in amino acids: CSVRREGNTEAFF. CDR3 in DNA: TGCAGCGTCCGCAGGGAAGGGAACACTGAAGCTTTCTTT.

DNA of the CDR3: TGTGCCAGCAGCGGGCGACAGGCAGATACGCAGTATTTT. This translates into CASSGRQADTQYF. The rearrangement joins TRBV7-2 to TRBJ2-3; D possibly corresponds to TRBD1 (6 bases). V was shortened by 5 bases and J by 4 bases, with 10 bases between the two germline ends. The germline CDR1 and CDR2 sequences are SGHTA and FQGNSA. The CDR3 is 13 residues long.

Turning to this clone: The identical CDR3 is also encoded by other nucleotide sequences in the sample. This chain links TRBV5-1 with TRBJ2-2, with TRBD1 matching 7 bases. Germline V gene data show CDR1 as SGHRS and CDR2 as YFSETQ. The length of the CDR3 is 15 residues. J gave up 2 bases and V 4 bases, and 5 bases lay outside the gene matches. The CDR3 here is CASSAGTANTGELFF. In nucleotides, the CDR3 is TGCGCCAGCAGCGCCGGGACAGCTAACACCGGGGAGCTGTTTTTT.

This chain links TRBV2 with TRBJ2-4; 15 positions match TRBD2. CDR3 length: 16 residues. The V gene end was trimmed by 3 bases and the J gene end by 8 bases; junction bases not matched to a gene: 5. Germline CDR1 is SNHLY and CDR2 is FYNNEI. The CDR3 DNA reads TGTGCCAGCAGTGAGAGGACTAGCGGGGGGGCGGACATTCAGTACTTC. This encodes CASSERTSGGADIQYF.

J is TRBJ1-3 and V is TRBV6-5; 9 bases fit TRBD1. This CDR3 contains 15 residues. CDR1 is MNHEY and CDR2 is SVGAGI in the germline V gene. With 2 bases clipped from V and 6 bases from J, the junction kept 5 bases outside the gene matches. The CDR3 spells CASSYRGTGQNTIYF. The CDR3 region has the DNA TGTGCCAGCAGTTACCGTGGGACAGGGCAAAACACCATATATTTT.

The J gene is TRBJ2-5, the V gene TRBV7-2, with D unclear. Germline CDR1 reads SGHTA; CDR2 reads FQGNSA. V dropped 4 bases and J dropped 1 base, with 7 bases sitting between them. This CDR3 is built from 13 residues. CDR3 amino acids: CASSSRPQETQYF. Here the CDR3 DNA reads TGTGCCAGCAGCTCCCGTCCCCAAGAGACCCAGTACTTC.

This rearrangement joins TRBV6-2 or TRBV6-3 to TRBJ1-1; D possibly corresponds to TRBD1 (5 bases). The CDR3 consists of 15 residues. The germline gives CDR1 MNHEY, CDR2 SVGEGT. Trimming shortened V by 0 bases and J by 0 bases, and 8 bases separated the two germline ends. CDR3: CASSYSTVMNTEAFF. In DNA form, the CDR3 reads TGTGCCAGCAGTTACTCGACAGTGATGAACACTGAAGCTTTCTTT.

The chain carries TRBV7-2 and TRBJ1-1, with 8 positions matching TRBD1. Trimming at V came to 2 bases and at J to 4 bases, leaving 0 bases not matched to a gene. The CDR3 runs to 13 residues. The germline CDR1 and CDR2 sequences are SGHTA and FQGNSA. The DNA for the CDR3 is TGTGCCAGCAGCTTACAGGGGGCCACTGAAGCTTTCTTT. This gives the protein CASSLQGATEAFF.

The gene calls are TRBV9 and TRBJ1-1; unclear D gene. V gave up 0 bases and J gave up 4 bases, with 7 bases separating them. The CDR3 covers 13 residues. Germline V lookup: CDR1 SGDLS, CDR2 YYNGEE. CDR3 in DNA: TGTGCCAGCAGCGTAGAGGCCACCACTGAAGCTTTCTTT. Its protein product is CASSVEATTEAFF.

The chain joins TRBV6-1 to TRBJ1-4; D gene unclear. V lost 4 bases, J lost 1 base, and 16 bases lay in between. The CDR3 consists of 17 residues. Germline assignment: CDR1 MNHNS and CDR2 SASEGT. The CDR3 sequence is CASSAARRVITNEKLFF. The DNA for the CDR3 is TGTGCCAGCAGTGCGGCCCGTAGGGTAATAACTAATGAAAAACTGTTTTTT.